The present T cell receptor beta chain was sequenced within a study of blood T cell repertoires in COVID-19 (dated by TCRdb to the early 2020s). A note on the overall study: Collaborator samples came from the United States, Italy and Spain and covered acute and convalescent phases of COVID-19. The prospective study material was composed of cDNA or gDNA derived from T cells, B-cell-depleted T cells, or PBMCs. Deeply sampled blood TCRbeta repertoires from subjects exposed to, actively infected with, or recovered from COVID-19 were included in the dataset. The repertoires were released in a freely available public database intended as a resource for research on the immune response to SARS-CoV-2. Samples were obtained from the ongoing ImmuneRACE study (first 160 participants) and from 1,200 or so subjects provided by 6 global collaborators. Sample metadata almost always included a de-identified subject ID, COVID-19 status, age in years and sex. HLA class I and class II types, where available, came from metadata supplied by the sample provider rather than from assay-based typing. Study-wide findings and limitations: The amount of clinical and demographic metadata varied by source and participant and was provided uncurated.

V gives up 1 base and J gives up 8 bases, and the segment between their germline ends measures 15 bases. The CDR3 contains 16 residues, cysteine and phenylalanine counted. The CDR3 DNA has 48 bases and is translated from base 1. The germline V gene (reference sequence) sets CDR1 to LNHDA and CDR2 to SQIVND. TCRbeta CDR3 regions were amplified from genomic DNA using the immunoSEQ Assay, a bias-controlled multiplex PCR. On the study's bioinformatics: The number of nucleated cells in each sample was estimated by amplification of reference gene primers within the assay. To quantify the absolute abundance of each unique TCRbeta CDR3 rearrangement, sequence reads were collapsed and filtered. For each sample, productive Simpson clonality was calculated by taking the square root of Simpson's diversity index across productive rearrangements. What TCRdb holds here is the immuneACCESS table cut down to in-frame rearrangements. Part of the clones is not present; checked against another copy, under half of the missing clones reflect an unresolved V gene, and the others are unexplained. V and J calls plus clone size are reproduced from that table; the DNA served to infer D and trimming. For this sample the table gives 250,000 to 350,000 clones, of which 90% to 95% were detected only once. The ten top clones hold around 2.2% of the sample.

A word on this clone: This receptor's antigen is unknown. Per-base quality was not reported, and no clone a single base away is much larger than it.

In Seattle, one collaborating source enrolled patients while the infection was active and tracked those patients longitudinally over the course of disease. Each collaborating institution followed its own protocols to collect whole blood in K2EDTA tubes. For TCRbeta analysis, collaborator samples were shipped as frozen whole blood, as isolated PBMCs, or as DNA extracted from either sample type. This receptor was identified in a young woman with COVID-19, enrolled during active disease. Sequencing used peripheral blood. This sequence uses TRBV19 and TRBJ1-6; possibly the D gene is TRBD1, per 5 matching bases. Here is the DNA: TGTGCCAGTAGTATAGGCAGGGCCAGAATGGATTCACCCCTCCACTTT. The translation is CASSIGRARMDSPLHF.